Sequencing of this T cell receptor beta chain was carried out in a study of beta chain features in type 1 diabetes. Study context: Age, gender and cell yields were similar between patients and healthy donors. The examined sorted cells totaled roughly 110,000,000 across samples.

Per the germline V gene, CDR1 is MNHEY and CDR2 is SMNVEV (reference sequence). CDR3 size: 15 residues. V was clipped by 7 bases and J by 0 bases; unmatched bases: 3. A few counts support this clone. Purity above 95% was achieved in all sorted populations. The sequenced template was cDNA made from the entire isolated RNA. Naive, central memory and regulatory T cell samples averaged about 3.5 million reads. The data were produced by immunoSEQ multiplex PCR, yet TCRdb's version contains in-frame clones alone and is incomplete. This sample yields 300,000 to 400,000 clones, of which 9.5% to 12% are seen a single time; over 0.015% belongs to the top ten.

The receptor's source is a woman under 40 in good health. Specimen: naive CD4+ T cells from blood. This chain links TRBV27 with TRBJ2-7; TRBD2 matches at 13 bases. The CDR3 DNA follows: TGTGCCAGCAAACTAGCGGGAGGGCCCTCCTACGAGCAGTACTTC. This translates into CASKLAGGPSYEQYF.